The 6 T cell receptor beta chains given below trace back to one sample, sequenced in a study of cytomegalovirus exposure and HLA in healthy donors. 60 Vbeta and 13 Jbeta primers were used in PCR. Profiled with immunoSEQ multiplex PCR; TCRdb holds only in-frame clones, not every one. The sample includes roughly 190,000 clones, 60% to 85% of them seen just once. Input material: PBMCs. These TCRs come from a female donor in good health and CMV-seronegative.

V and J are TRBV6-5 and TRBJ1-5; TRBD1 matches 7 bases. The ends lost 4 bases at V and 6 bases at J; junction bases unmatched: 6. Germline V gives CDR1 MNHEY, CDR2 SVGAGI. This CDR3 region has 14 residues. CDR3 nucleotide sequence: TGTGCCAGCAGTTCATACAGGGGCGGTCAGCCCCAGCATTTT. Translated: CASSSYRGGQPQHF.

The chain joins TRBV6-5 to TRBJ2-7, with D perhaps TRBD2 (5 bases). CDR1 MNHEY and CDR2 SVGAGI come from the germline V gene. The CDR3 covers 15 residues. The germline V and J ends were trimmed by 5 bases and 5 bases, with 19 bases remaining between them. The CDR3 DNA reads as TGTGCCAGCAGTCCCCTCACCGGCGGGCGCCACGAGCAGTACTTC. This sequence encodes CASSPLTGGRHEQYF.

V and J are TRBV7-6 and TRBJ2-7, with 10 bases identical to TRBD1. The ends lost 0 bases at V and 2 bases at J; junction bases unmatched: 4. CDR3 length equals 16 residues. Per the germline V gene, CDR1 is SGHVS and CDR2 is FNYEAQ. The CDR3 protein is CASSLAQGQGTYEQYF. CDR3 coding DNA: TGTGCCAGCAGCTTAGCCCAGGGACAGGGGACCTACGAGCAGTACTTC. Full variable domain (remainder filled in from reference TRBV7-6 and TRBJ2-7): GAGVSQSPRYKVTKRGQDVALRCDPISGHVSLYWYRQALGQGPEFLTYFNYEAQQDKSGLPNDRFSAERPEGSISTLTIQRTEQRDSAMYRCASSLAQGQGTYEQYFGPGTRLTVT.

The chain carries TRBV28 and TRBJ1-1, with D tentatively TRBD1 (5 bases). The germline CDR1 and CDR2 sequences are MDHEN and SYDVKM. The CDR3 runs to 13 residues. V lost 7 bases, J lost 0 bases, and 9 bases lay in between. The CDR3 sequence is CASNQGMNTEAFF. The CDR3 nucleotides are TGTGCCAGCAACCAGGGTATGAACACTGAAGCTTTCTTT.

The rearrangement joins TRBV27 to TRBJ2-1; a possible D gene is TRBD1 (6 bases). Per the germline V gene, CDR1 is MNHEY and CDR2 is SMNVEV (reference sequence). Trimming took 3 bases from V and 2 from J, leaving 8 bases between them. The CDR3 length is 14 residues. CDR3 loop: CASSFEGAYNEQFF. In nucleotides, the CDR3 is TGTGCCAGCAGTTTCGAGGGGGCCTACAATGAGCAGTTCTTC.

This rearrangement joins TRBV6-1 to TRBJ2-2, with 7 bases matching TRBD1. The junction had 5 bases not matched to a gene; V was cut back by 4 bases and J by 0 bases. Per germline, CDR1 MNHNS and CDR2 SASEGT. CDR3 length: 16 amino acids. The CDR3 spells CASSGGQIANTGELFF. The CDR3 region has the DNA TGTGCCAGCAGTGGGGGACAGATCGCGAACACCGGGGAGCTGTTTTTT.